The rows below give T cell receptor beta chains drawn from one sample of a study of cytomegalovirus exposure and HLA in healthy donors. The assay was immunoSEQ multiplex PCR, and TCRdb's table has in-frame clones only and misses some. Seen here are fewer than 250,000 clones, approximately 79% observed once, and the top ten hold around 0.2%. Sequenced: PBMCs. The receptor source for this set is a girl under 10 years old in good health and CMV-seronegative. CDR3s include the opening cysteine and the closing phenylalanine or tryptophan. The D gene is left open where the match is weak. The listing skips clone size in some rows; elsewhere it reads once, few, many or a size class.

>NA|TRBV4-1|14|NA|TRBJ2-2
CASSQEQGAGELFF
TGCGCCAGCAGCCAAGAACAGGGTGCCGGGGAGCTGTTTTTT
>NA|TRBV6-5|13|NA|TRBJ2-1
CASSPRTYNEQFF
TGTGCCAGCAGTCCTAGAACATACAATGAGCAGTTCTTC
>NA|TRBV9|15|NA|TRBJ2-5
CASSPKAGAKETQYF
TGTGCCAGCAGCCCCAAGGCGGGGGCCAAAGAGACCCAGTACTTC
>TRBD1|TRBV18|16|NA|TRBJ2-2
CASSPPGQGDTGELFF
TGTGCCAGCTCACCCCCGGGACAGGGTGACACCGGGGAGCTGTTTTTT
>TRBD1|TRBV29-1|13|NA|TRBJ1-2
CSVGGTGGYGYTF
TGCAGCGTGGGGGGGACAGGGGGCTATGGCTACACCTTC
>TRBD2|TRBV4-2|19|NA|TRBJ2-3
CASSPGSGSGGMHTDTQYF
TGTGCCAGCAGTCCTGGGTCAGGTAGCGGGGGGATGCACACAGATACGCAGTATTTT
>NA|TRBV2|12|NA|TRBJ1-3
CASSGQGNTIYF
TGTGCCAGCAGTGGACAGGGAAACACCATATATTTT
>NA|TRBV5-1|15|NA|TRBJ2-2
CASSPGTLNTGELFF
TGCGCCAGCAGCCCCGGGACACTCAACACCGGGGAGCTGTTTTTT
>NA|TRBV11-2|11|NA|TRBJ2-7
CASSVTGEQYF
TGTGCCAGCAGCGTAACAGGGGAGCAGTACTTC
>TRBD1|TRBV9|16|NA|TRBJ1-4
CASSVGGGGVNEKLFF
TGTGCCAGCAGCGTAGGAGGGGGCGGGGTTAATGAAAAACTGTTTTTT
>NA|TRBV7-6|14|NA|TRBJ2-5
CASRPRGGLETQYF
TGTGCCAGCAGGCCTAGGGGGGGCCTAGAGACCCAGTACTTC
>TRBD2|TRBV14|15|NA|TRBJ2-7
CASSPTLAGGDEQYF
TGTGCCAGCAGCCCGACACTAGCGGGAGGGGACGAGCAGTACTTC
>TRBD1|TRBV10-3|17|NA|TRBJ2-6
CAISGATGGSGANVLTF
TGTGCCATCAGTGGTGCGACAGGGGGTTCTGGGGCCAACGTCCTGACTTTC
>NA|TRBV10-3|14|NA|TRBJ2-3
CAISAAGSTDTQYF
TGTGCCATCAGTGCGGCAGGATCAACAGATACGCAGTATTTT
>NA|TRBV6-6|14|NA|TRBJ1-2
CASRRTATNYGYTF
TGTGCCAGCAGGCGGACAGCGACTAACTATGGCTACACCTTC
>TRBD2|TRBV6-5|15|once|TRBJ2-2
CASWGGGLRTGELFF
TGTGCCAGCTGGGGCGGGGGATTGAGGACCGGGGAGCTGTTTTTT
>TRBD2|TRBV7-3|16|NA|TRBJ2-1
CASSFLGGGASNEQFF
TGTGCCAGCAGCTTTTTGGGCGGGGGGGCGAGCAATGAGCAGTTCTTC